This T cell receptor (beta chain) was found in a study of preoperative IRX-2 immunotherapy in early breast cancer. Germline V lookup: CDR1 SGHVS, CDR2 FQNEAQ. The CDR3 sequence is 16 residues long. Between the trimmed V and J ends, which lost 1 base and 0 bases, there was a span of 10 bases. Treatment indicated: preoperative locoregional IRX-2 cytokine immunotherapy. This phase Ib study tested locoregional IRX-2 cytokine immunotherapy given before surgery. Clones were read by immunoSEQ multiplex PCR, and TCRdb kept only the in-frame ones, dropping some. The sample includes approximately 24,000 clones, about 90% of them seen just once.

The gene calls are TRBV7-8 and TRBJ1-3; D not certain. Sequencing was performed on tumor tissue, taken after IRX-2 immunotherapy. The source is a human donor with breast cancer. The CDR3 nucleotides read TGTGCCAGCAGCTTAGATGCGGGAGGCTCTGGAAACACCATATATTTT. Amino acid sequence: CASSLDAGGSGNTIYF.